This T cell receptor (beta chain) was obtained from a study of T cell responses to AZD1222 COVID-19 vaccine. Notes on the study in general: It should be noted that donors were predominantly white British and more often female, and clonal diversity was possibly underestimated. Dominant at 160-218 and 743-854, vaccine-associated CD4 TCRs also spanned spike. Recipients of two AZD1222 doses showed rising Spike-specific TCR breadth and depth.

The repertoire was sequenced with immunoSEQ multiplex PCR; TCRdb's copy has only in-frame clones and lacks some. The data contain tens of thousands of clones, 85% to 90% of them seen just once; the ten biggest clones take up more than 1.2%. On this clone itself: No antigen is known for it.

The germline V gene encodes CDR1 GTSNPN and CDR2 SVGIG (reference sequence). The CDR3 length is 17 residues. Between the trimmed V and J ends, which lost 3 bases and 0 bases, there was a span of 18 bases. The rearrangement joins TRBV30 to TRBJ1-5; D possibly corresponds to TRBD1 (6 bases). The sequence came from an adult who received the AZD1222 COVID-19 vaccine. The specimen comprised peripheral blood, sampled 28 days after the second AZD1222 dose. Here the CDR3 reads CAWSADRMTYSNQPQHF. DNA for the CDR3: TGTGCCTGGAGCGCCGACAGGATGACTTATAGCAATCAGCCCCAGCATTTT.